This T cell receptor beta chain stems from a study of PD-1 blockade in classical Hodgkin lymphoma. With 1 base removed from V and 2 bases from J, the gap between germline ends came to 13 bases. The germline gives CDR1 SGHRS, CDR2 YFSETQ. The CDR3 length is 15 residues. Every patient relapsed after autologous stem cell transplantation, and brentuximab vedotin exposure varied. Generated by immunoSEQ multiplex PCR, the TCRdb table keeps only in-frame clones and is missing some. The table lists about 34,000 clones, 76% of them singletons. The TCR comes from a human donor with classical Hodgkin lymphoma. This chain links TRBV5-1 with TRBJ2-7, with D perhaps TRBD2 (5 bases). The sequencing used peripheral blood mononuclear cells (PBMCs), collected before the second cycle of nivolumab. The CDR3 DNA is TGCGCCAGCAGCTTGCGGGCTGACTATACCTACGAGCAGTACTTC. As protein: CASSLRADYTYEQYF.